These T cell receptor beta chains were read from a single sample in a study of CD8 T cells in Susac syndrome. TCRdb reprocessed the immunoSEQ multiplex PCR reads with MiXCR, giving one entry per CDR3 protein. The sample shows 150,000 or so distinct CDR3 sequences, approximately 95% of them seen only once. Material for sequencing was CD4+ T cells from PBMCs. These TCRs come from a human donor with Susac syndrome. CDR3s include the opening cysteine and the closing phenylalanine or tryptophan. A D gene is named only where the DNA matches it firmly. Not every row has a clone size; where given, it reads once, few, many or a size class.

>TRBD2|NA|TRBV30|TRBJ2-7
CAWSAPFLRAGGPEQYF
TGTGCCTGGAGTGCGCCCTTTCTCCGAGCGGGGGGGCCCGAGCAGTACTTC
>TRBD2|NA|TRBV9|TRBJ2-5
CASSVGVAGYQETQYF
TGTGCCAGCAGCGTGGGAGTAGCGGGGTACCAAGAGACCCAGTACTTC
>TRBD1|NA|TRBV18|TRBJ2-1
CASSRTTGGSINEQFF
TGTGCCAGCTCGCGAACGACAGGGGGATCAATCAATGAGCAGTTCTTC
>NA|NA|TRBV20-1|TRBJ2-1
CSARRGGAGNEQFF
TGCAGTGCTAGAAGGGGGGGGGCCGGCAATGAGCAGTTCTTC
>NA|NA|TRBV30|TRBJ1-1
CAWTRTGRGNTEAFF
TGTGCCTGGACCCGTACCGGCAGGGGCAACACTGAAGCTTTCTTT
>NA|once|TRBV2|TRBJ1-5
CASSESFNQPQHF
TGTGCCAGCAGTGAGAGTTTCAATCAGCCCCAGCATTTT
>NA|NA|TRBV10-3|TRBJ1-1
CAIRVGGGNTEAFF
TGTGCCATCAGAGTCGGAGGGGGAAACACTGAAGCTTTCTTT
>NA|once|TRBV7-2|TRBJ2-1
CASSTTGRRGDEQFF
TGTGCCAGCAGCACAACGGGCCGGCGAGGGGATGAGCAGTTCTTC
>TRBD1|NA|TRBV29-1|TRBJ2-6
CSAEGTDLSGANVLTF
TGCAGCGCCGAGGGGACAGACCTATCTGGGGCCAACGTCCTGACTTTC
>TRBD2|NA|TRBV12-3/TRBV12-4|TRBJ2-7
CASSGLAGPFFGEQYF
TGTGCCAGCAGCGGACTAGCGGGTCCTTTTTTTGGCGAGCAGTACTTC
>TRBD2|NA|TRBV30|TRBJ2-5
CAWSPGGSGAVETQYF
TGTGCCTGGAGCCCCGGGGGTAGCGGGGCGGTTGAGACCCAGTACTTC
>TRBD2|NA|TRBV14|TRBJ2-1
CASSHLQAGANEQFF
TGTGCCAGCAGCCATCTGCAAGCGGGGGCCAATGAGCAGTTCTTC
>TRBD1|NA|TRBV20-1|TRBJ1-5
CSARIGGTGDQPQHF
TGCAGTGCTAGAATTGGGGGCACAGGGGATCAGCCCCAGCATTTT
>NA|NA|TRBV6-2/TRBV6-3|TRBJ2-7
CASSQPAGGAEQYF
TGTGCCAGCAGCCAACCGGCCGGGGGAGCCGAGCAGTACTTC
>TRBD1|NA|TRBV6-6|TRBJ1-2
CASSGTGGSYGYTF
TGTGCCAGCAGTGGGACAGGGGGTAGCTATGGCTACACCTTC
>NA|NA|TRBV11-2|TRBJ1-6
CASSLDRTSYNSPLHF
TGTGCCAGCAGCTTGGACCGGACCTCCTATAATTCACCCCTCCACTTT
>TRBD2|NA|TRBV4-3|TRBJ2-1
CASSQDVLAGGDNEQFF
TGCGCCAGCAGCCAAGATGTCCTAGCGGGAGGGGACAATGAGCAGTTCTTC
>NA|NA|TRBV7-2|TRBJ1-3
CASSLQGPFSGNTIYF
TGTGCCAGCAGCTTACAGGGTCCTTTCTCTGGAAACACCATATATTTT
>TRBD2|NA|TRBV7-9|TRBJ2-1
CASSLGGLAGASGQFF
TGTGCCAGCAGCTTAGGAGGACTAGCGGGAGCTTCTGGGCAGTTCTTC
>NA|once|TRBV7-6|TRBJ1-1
CASSLGGETTEAFF
TGTGCCAGCAGCTTAGGAGGGGAGACGACTGAAGCTTTCTTT
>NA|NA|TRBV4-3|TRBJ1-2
CASSQQGQLYGYTF
TGCGCCAGCAGCCAACAGGGTCAACTCTATGGCTACACCTTC
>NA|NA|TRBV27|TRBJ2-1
CAVGAGVSNEQFF
TGTGCCGTGGGGGCGGGGGTAAGCAATGAGCAGTTCTTC
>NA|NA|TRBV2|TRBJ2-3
CASSGQGNRGTDTQYF
TGTGCCAGCAGTGGGCAGGGGAATAGGGGCACAGATACGCAGTATTTT
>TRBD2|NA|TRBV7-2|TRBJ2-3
CASSLGHAGGVDTQYF
TGTGCCAGCAGCTTAGGGCATGCGGGAGGGGTTGATACGCAGTATTTT
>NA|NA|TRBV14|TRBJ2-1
CASSQIHEQFF
TGTGCCAGCAGCCAAATTCATGAGCAGTTCTTC
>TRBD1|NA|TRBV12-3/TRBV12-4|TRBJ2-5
CASSLTGVTQYF
TGTGCCAGCTCCCTGACAGGGGTGACCCAGTACTTC
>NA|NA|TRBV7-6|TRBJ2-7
CASSPVGLRTYEQYF
TGTGCCAGCAGCCCCGTCGGACTGAGAACCTACGAGCAGTACTTC
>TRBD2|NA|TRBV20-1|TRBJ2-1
CSASGLAERDEQFF
TGCAGTGCTTCCGGACTAGCGGAGAGGGATGAGCAGTTCTTC
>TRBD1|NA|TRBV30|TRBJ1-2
CAWSPLDRAYGYTF
TGTGCCTGGAGCCCCCTAGACAGGGCCTATGGCTACACCTTC
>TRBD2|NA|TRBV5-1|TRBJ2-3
CASSSITSVGTDTQYF
TGCGCCAGCAGCTCGATTACTAGCGTAGGCACAGATACGCAGTATTTT
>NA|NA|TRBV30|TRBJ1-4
CAWSVQGEKLFF
TGTGCCTGGAGTGTACAGGGTGAAAAACTGTTTTTT
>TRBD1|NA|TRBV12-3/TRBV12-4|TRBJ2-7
CASSLWRDRVNEQYF
TGTGCCAGCAGTTTATGGAGGGACAGGGTGAACGAGCAGTACTTC
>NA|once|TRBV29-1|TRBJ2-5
CSVDHLFGETQYF
TGCAGCGTTGATCACCTATTCGGGGAGACCCAGTACTTC
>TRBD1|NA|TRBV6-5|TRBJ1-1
CASSWGQSNTEAFF
TGTGCCAGCAGTTGGGGACAGTCGAACACTGAAGCTTTCTTT
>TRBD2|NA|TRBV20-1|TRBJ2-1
CSASGLAGGLSSYNEQFF
TGCAGTGCTTCGGGACTAGCGGGGGGCCTTAGCTCCTACAATGAGCAGTTCTTC
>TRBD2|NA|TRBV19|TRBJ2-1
CASSEYPGTSGRAGQFF
TGTGCCAGTAGTGAATACCCCGGGACTAGCGGGAGGGCCGGGCAGTTCTTC
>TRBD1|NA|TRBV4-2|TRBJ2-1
CASSSPGQGFGDEQFF
TGTGCCAGCAGTTCACCGGGACAGGGGTTTGGCGATGAGCAGTTCTTC
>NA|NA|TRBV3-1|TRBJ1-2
CASSRSTVNYGYTF
TGTGCCAGCAGCCGGTCAACAGTTAACTATGGCTACACCTTC